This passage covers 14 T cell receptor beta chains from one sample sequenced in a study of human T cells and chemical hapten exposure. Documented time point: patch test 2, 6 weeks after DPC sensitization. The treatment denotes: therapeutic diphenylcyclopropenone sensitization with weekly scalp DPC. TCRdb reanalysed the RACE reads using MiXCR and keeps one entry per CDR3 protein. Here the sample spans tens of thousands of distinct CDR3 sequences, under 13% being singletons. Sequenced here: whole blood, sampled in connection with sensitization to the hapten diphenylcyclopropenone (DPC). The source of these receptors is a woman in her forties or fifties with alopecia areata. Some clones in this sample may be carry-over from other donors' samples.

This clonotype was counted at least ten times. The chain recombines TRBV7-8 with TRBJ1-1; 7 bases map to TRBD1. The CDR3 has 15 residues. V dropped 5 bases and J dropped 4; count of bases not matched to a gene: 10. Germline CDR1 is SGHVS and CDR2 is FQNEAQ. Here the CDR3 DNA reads TGTGCCAGCAGCGCACAACAGGGGTTTGTCACTGAAGCTTTCTTT. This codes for CASSAQQGFVTEAFF.

The CDR3 reads CASSSGLAGDREQYF. The CDR3, as DNA: TGTGCCAGCAGTTCCGGACTAGCGGGAGATAGGGAGCAGTACTTC. V and J are TRBV5-6 and TRBJ2-7; 13 bases align to TRBD2. V was clipped by 5 bases and J by 7 bases; unmatched bases: 9. The germline V gene has CDR1 SGHDT and CDR2 YYEEEE. The CDR3 is 15 amino acids.

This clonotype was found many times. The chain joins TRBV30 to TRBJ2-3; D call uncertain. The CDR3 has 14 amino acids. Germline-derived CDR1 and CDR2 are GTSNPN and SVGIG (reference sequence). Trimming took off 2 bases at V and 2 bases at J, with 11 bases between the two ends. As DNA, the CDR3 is TGTGCCTGGAGTCTACATGGTCTCACAGATACGCAGTATTTT. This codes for CAWSLHGLTDTQYF.

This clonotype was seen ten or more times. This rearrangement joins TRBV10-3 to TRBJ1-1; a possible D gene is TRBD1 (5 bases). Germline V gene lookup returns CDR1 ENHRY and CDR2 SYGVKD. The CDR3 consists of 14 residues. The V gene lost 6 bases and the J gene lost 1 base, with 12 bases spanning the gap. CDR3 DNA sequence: TGTGCCATCAGCCCCACCGGGGCGAACACTGAAGCTTTCTTT. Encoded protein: CAISPTGANTEAFF.

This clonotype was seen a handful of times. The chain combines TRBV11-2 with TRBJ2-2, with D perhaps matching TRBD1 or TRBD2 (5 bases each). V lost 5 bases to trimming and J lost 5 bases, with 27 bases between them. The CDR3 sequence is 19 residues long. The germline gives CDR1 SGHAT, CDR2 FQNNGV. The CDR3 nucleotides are TGTGCCAGCAGCACCAGGCGGGCGAGGGACGCCGAGCCGACCGGGGAGCTGTTTTTT. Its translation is CASSTRRARDAEPTGELFF.

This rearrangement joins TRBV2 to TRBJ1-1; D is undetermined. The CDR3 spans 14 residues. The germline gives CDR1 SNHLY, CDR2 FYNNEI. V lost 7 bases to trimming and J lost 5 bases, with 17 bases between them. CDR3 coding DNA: TGTGCCAGCAAAGAAGTCCTGACGGGGACTGAAGCTTTCTTT. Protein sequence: CASKEVLTGTEAFF.

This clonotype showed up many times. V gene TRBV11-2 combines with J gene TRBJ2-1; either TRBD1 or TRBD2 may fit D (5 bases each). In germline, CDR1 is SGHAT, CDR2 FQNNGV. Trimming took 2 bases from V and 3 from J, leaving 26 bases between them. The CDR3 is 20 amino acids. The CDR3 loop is CASSLSTASGTRGVYNEQFF. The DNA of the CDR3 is TGTGCCAGCAGCTTATCAACGGCCTCCGGGACCCGAGGGGTCTACAATGAGCAGTTCTTC.

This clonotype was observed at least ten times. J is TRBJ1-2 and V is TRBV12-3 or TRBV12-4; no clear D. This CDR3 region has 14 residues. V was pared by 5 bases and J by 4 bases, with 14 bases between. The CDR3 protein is CASSTLVGGYGYTF. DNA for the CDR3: TGTGCCAGCAGTACCCTTGTCGGAGGCTATGGCTACACCTTC.

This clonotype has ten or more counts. CDR3 sequence (DNA): TGCGCCAGCAGCTTGGGTGCAGGGAACTCTGGAAACACCATATATTTT. Protein product: CASSLGAGNSGNTIYF. This rearrangement joins TRBV5-1 to TRBJ1-3, with D tentatively TRBD1 (5 bases). With 0 bases removed from V and 0 bases from J, the gap between germline ends came to 10 bases. CDR3 length: 16 residues. CDR1 is SGHRS and CDR2 is YFSETQ in the germline V gene.

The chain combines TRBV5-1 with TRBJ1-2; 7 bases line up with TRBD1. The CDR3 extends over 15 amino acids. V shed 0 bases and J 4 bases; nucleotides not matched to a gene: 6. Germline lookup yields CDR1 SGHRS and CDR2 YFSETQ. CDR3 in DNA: TGCGCCAGCAGCTTGGGGACAGGCCGGTCCTATGGCTACACCTTC. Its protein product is CASSLGTGRSYGYTF.

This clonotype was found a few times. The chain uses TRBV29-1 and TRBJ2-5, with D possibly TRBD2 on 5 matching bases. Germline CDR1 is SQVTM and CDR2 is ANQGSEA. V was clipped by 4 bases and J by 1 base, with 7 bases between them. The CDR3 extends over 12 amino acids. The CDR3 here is CSVARVQETQYF. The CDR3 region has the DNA TGCAGCGTTGCGAGGGTCCAAGAGACCCAGTACTTC.

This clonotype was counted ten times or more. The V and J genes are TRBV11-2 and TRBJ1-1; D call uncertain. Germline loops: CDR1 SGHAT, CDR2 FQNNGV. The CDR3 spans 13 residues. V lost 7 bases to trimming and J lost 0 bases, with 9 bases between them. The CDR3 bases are TGTGCCAGCAAAATTTCCATGAACACTGAAGCTTTCTTT. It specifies CASKISMNTEAFF.

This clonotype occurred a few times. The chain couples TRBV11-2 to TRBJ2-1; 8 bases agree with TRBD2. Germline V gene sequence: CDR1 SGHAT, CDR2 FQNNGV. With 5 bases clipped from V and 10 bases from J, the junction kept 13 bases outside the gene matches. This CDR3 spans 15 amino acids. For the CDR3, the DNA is TGTGCCAGCAGCGCAAGCCCAGCGGGAGAGGAAGAGCAGTTCTTC. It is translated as CASSASPAGEEEQFF.

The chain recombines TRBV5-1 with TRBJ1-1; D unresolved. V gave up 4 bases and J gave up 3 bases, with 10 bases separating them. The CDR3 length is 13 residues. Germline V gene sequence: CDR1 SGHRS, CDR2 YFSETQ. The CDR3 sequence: CASSPVSYTEAFF. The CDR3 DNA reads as TGCGCCAGCAGCCCCGTCAGTTACACTGAAGCTTTCTTT.